Included here is one T cell receptor (beta chain) sequence, with context. Germline-derived CDR1 and CDR2 are MGHRA and YSYEKL. With 4 bases clipped from V and 5 bases from J, the junction kept 7 bases outside the gene matches. This CDR3 comprises 15 residues. Clones were read by immunoSEQ multiplex PCR, and TCRdb kept only the in-frame ones, dropping some. In the table there are approximately 41,000 clones, around 87% of which are singletons. This sample is part of a study of blood T cell repertoires in COVID-19. The TCR comes from an elderly woman with active COVID-19. Sequenced material: peripheral blood. J is TRBJ2-7 and V is TRBV4-1, with TRBD1 matching 11 bases. The CDR3 protein is CASSRAGTGGDEQYF. The DNA of the CDR3 is TGCGCCAGCAGCCGAGCCGGGACAGGGGGTGACGAGCAGTACTTC.